This T cell receptor (beta chain) was captured by sequencing in a study of blood T cell repertoires in COVID-19. About the research overall: Whether acute or convalescent, the COVID-19 samples came from the United States, Italy and Spain. PBMCs, B-cell-depleted T cells, or T cells provided the cDNA or gDNA that made up the material.

Methods used by the authors: By means of reference gene primer amplification, nucleated cell counts were estimated. The data were produced by immunoSEQ multiplex PCR, yet TCRdb's version contains in-frame clones alone and is incomplete. The V and J calls and clone size are taken from that table; D and trimming were inferred from the DNA. Of under 100,000 clones listed, under 90% are singletons. This clone was seen a few times. This TCR was sampled from a woman in her sixties or seventies with acute or convalescent COVID-19. Sequencing was done on a sample of peripheral blood.

CDR3 nucleotides: TGTGCCAGCATCCAGGTCCCGACTGAAGCTTTCTTT. Protein product: CASIQVPTEAFF. The chain uses TRBV2 and TRBJ1-1; D gene uncertain. The CDR3 covers 12 residues. Trimming took 7 bases from V and 5 from J, leaving 11 bases between them. CDR1 and CDR2 (germline): SNHLY, FYNNEI.